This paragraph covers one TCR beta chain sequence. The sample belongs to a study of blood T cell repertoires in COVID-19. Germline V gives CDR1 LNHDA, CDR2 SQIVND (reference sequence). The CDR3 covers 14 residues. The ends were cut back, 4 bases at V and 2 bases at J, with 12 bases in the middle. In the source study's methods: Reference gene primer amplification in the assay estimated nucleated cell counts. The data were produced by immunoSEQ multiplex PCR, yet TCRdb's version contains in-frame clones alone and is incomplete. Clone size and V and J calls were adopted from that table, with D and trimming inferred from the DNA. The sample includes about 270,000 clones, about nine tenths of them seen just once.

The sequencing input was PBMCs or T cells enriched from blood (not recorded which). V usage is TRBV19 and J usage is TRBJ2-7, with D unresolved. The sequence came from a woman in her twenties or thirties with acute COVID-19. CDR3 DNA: TGTGCCAGTAGTACGACATCACTCACCTACGAGCAGTACTTC. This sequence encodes CASSTTSLTYEQYF.